This entry lists 18 T cell receptor beta chains sequenced from one sample in a study of neurological immune-mediated disorders. From the 5' RACE reads, TCRdb called clonotypes with MiXCR, one entry per CDR3 protein. The data hold tens of thousands of distinct CDR3 sequences, with over 3.5% observed a single time. The source material was CD4+ T cells from blood. The origin of the receptors is a woman aged 40 to 55 with multiple sclerosis.

Ten or more counts support this clonotype. V is TRBV5-1 and J is TRBJ2-7, with D tentatively TRBD2 (6 bases). The CDR3 is made up of 14 amino acids. V was shortened by 4 bases and J by 6 bases, with 17 bases between the two germline ends. Germline V gives CDR1 SGHRS, CDR2 YFSETQ. CDR3 loop: CASSPVVGGSEQYF. The CDR3 nucleotides read TGCGCCAGCAGCCCGGTCGTCGGGGGAAGCGAGCAGTACTTC.

This clonotype was seen ten or more times. V usage is TRBV7-9 and J usage is TRBJ2-2; 7 nucleotides line up with TRBD2. V lost 5 bases and J lost 1; bases outside the gene matches: 10. Germline V gene sequence: CDR1 SEHNR, CDR2 FQNEAQ (reference sequence). This CDR3 comprises 17 residues. In nucleotides, the CDR3 is TGTGCCAGCAGCATAGGGTCGGGAGGATTGAACACCGGGGAGCTGTTTTTT. This translates into CASSIGSGGLNTGELFF.

This clonotype occurred many times. The CDR3 DNA follows: TGCAGCGTTGTTTCGGTGGGACAGGAAAGCTCCTACGAGCAGTACTTC. This sequence encodes CSVVSVGQESSYEQYF. This sequence joins TRBV29-1 and TRBJ2-7; 8 bases are shared with TRBD1. The CDR3 extends over 16 amino acids. Unmatched junction bases numbered 11, after V lost 4 bases and J lost 0 bases. Per the germline V gene, CDR1 is SQVTM and CDR2 is ANQGSEA.

The chain has TRBV5-1 and TRBJ1-1; D remains unclear. Germline CDR1 and CDR2: SGHRS and YFSETQ. The V end lost 0 bases, the J end lost 1 base, and 13 bases lay between the germline ends. The CDR3 spans 16 residues. The CDR3 protein is CASSLAPGGGNTEAFF. The DNA for the CDR3 is TGCGCCAGCAGCTTGGCCCCAGGAGGTGGGAACACTGAAGCTTTCTTT.

Ten or more counts support this clonotype. V usage is TRBV5-1 and J usage is TRBJ1-4, with D uncertain. Germline lookup yields CDR1 SGHRS and CDR2 YFSETQ. Trimming stripped 1 base from V and 0 bases from J, with 7 bases between. CDR3 size: 15 residues. The CDR3, as DNA: TGCGCCAGCAGCTTGAGGACGTCAACTAATGAAAAACTGTTTTTT. It is translated as CASSLRTSTNEKLFF.

Ten or more counts support this clonotype. The chain uses TRBV10-3 and TRBJ1-2; the D gene is possibly TRBD1 (5 bases). Germline V lookup: CDR1 ENHRY, CDR2 SYGVKD. Trimming left V 2 bases short and J 3 bases short, with 19 bases between. CDR3 size: 17 residues. The CDR3 loop is CAISESVGDGPDYGYTF. The CDR3 DNA follows: TGTGCCATCAGTGAGAGTGTGGGGGACGGCCCGGACTATGGCTACACCTTC.

This clonotype was seen at least ten times. The chain has TRBV15 and TRBJ2-2, with D possibly TRBD2 on 5 matching bases. V was clipped by 4 bases and J by 2 bases, with 14 bases between them. CDR1 and CDR2 from the germline V gene are LNHNV and YYDKDF (reference sequence). The CDR3 runs 16 residues. Written as DNA, the CDR3 is TGTGCCACCAGCACAAGCGGCCAGTCTAACACCGGGGAGCTGTTTTTT. This codes for CATSTSGQSNTGELFF.

Many counts were recorded for this clonotype. The chain combines TRBV6-5 with TRBJ1-2; TRBD1 agrees at 7 bases. Trimming removed 0 bases from V and 8 bases from J; junction bases left unmatched: 6. The CDR3 has 14 residues. Germline V gene data show CDR1 as MNHEY and CDR2 as SVGAGI. The CDR3 region is CASSYSPTGIGYTF. The CDR3 nucleotides are TGTGCCAGCAGTTACTCCCCGACAGGGATAGGCTACACCTTC.

In its sample, this clonotype was seen many times. The chain combines TRBV11-2 with TRBJ2-2, with 10 positions matching TRBD1. The V gene's germline CDR1 is SGHAT and CDR2 FQNNGV. Germline trimming cut 4 bases from V and 1 base from J; bases unmatched to any gene: 9. This CDR3 is 18 amino acids long. The CDR3 region is CASSSRTGGRWNTGELFF. The CDR3 DNA reads as TGTGCCAGCAGCTCCCGGACAGGGGGAAGGTGGAACACCGGGGAGCTGTTTTTT.

This clonotype was picked up a small number of times. This rearrangement joins TRBV4-1 to TRBJ2-7; 7 bases are a match to TRBD1. The CDR3 consists of 15 residues. Germline V gene sequence: CDR1 MGHRA, CDR2 YSYEKL. The ends lost 7 bases at V and 8 bases at J; junction bases unmatched: 17. CDR3 sequence: CASTPGEGAQVKQYF. CDR3 sequence (DNA): TGCGCCAGCACCCCTGGAGAGGGGGCGCAAGTTAAGCAGTACTTC.

This clonotype was counted many times. The chain links TRBV5-1 to TRBJ2-2; 7 positions agree with TRBD1. J was trimmed by 5 bases and V by 4 bases; bases with no gene match: 5. The germline V gene has CDR1 SGHRS and CDR2 YFSETQ. The CDR3 is made up of 14 amino acids. The CDR3 loop reads CASSRDRETGELFF. CDR3 coding DNA: TGCGCCAGCAGCCGTGACAGGGAAACCGGGGAGCTGTTTTTT.

This clonotype was picked up many times. The rearrangement joins TRBV5-1 to TRBJ1-6, with a possible D match to TRBD1 (5 bases). The length of the CDR3 is 16 residues. The germline V gene encodes CDR1 SGHRS and CDR2 YFSETQ. Trimming pared 4 bases from V and 1 base from J, leaving 12 bases between. DNA for the CDR3: TGCGCCAGCAGCGTAAGGGGTTCGTCCTATAATTCACCCCTCCACTTT. Residues: CASSVRGSSYNSPLHF.

This clonotype was seen repeatedly, ten times or more. This chain links TRBV4-1 with TRBJ2-5; TRBD1 might be the D (6 bases). Trimming took off 3 bases at V and 5 bases at J, with 13 bases between the two ends. Germline V gene data show CDR1 as MGHRA and CDR2 as YSYEKL. This CDR3 has 14 amino acids. The CDR3 region is CASSQKTGWETQYF. The CDR3 bases are TGCGCCAGCAGCCAGAAGACAGGCTGGGAGACCCAGTACTTC.

This clonotype was recorded many times. This chain links TRBV5-5 with TRBJ2-3; 13 bases align to TRBD2. Germline values: CDR1 SGHKS, CDR2 YYEKEE (reference sequence). With V trimmed by 4 bases and J by 4 bases, 6 bases remained unmatched. The CDR3 is 16 amino acids. CDR3 in DNA: TGTGCCAGCAGCGAGGGACTAGCGGGATCAGCAGATACGCAGTATTTT. Its translation: CASSEGLAGSADTQYF.

This clonotype is medium-sized (0.01 to 0.1%) in the sample. The chain has TRBV7-9 and TRBJ1-6, with TRBD1 identical over 9 bases. Germline assignment: CDR1 SEHNR and CDR2 FQNEAQ (reference sequence). V shed 5 bases, J shed 9 bases, and the junction held 8 bases outside the gene matches. The CDR3 covers 15 residues. The CDR3 here is CASSLNRQGGSPLHF. The CDR3 coding sequence is TGTGCCAGCAGCCTAAACCGACAGGGGGGTTCACCCCTCCACTTT.

This clonotype was counted ten times or more. J is TRBJ1-1 and V is TRBV3-1; D uncertain. CDR1 and CDR2 (germline): LGHDT, YNNKEL (reference sequence). The CDR3 runs to 13 residues. The V gene lost 3 bases and the J gene lost 4 bases, with 9 bases spanning the gap. CDR3 DNA sequence: TGTGCCAGCAGCCAGTATCTCGGCACTGAAGCTTTCTTT. It yields the protein CASSQYLGTEAFF.

This clonotype came up many times. The V gene is TRBV5-5, the J gene TRBJ2-7, with D possibly being TRBD2 (5 bases). This CDR3 spans 14 amino acids. CDR1 and CDR2 (germline): SGHKS, YYEKEE (reference sequence). The V and J ends lost 0 bases and 7 bases respectively, with 14 bases between them. CDR3 sequence: CASSLASGIGEQYF. The CDR3 DNA sequence: TGTGCCAGCAGCTTGGCATCCGGGATCGGTGAGCAGTACTTC.

This clonotype was seen ten or more times. This rearrangement joins TRBV7-2 to TRBJ2-5; TRBD2 agrees at 9 bases. The length of the CDR3 is 15 residues. J gave up 4 bases and V 3 bases, and 6 bases lay outside the gene matches. The germline V gene encodes CDR1 SGHTA and CDR2 FQGNSA. CDR3 DNA sequence: TGTGCCAGCAGCTTTAACGGACTAGCGCTAGAGACCCAGTACTTC. As protein: CASSFNGLALETQYF.